This T cell receptor beta chain originates from a study of blood T cell repertoires in COVID-19. Across the whole study: Spain, Italy and the United States supplied samples that represented acute and convalescent COVID-19. Sources were T cells, B-cell-depleted T cells, or PBMCs; the material itself was cDNA or gDNA.

Assay used: immunoSEQ multiplex PCR; TCRdb lists only in-frame clones, some missing. The table includes hundreds of thousands of clones, approximately 85% detected once. The CDR3 length is 14 residues. V lost 5 bases and J lost 6, with 14 bases in between. Looked up from germline, CDR1 is MNHEY and CDR2 is SVGAGI. The V and J genes are TRBV6-5 and TRBJ1-5; D uncertain. The receptor's source is a man between 45 and 60 years old with active or convalescent COVID-19. Specimen: peripheral blood. The CDR3, as DNA: TGTGCCAGCAGTCCCAGTCGAGGGCGTCAGCCCCAGCATTTT. The encoded protein is CASSPSRGRQPQHF.